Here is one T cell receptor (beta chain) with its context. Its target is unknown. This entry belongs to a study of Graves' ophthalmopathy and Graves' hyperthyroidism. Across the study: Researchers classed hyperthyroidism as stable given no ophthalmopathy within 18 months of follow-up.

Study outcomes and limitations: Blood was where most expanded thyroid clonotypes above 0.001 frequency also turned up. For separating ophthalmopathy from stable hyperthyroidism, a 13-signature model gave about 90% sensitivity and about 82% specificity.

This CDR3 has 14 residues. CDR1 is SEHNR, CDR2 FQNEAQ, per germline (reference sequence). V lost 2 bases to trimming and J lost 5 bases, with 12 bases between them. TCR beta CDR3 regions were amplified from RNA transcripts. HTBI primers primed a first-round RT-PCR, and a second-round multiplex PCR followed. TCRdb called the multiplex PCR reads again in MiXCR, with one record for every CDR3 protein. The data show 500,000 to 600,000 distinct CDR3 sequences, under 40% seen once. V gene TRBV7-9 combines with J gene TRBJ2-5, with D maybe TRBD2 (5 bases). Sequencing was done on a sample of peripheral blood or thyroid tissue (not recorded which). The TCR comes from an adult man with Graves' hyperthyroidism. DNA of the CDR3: TGTGCCAGCAGCTTAAAAGGAGGTCGGGAGACCCAGTACTTC. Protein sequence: CASSLKGGRETQYF.